The 11 T cell receptor beta chains presented below share a single source sample, sequenced in a study of T cells in Graves' hyperthyroidism and ophthalmopathy. Amplification yielded TCR beta CDR3 regions, with RNA transcripts as the source. An initial round of RT-PCR targeting the TCR CDR3 relied on the HTBI primer set. MiXCR, applied by TCRdb to the multiplex PCR reads, yields one record per CDR3 protein. The sample lists around 350,000 distinct CDR3 sequences, approximately 25% occurring once. Sample: blood. The receptor set was obtained from a man aged 50 to 60 with Graves' hyperthyroidism.

This chain uses TRBV27 with TRBJ2-1; TRBD1 agrees at 9 bases. Per the germline V gene, CDR1 is MNHEY and CDR2 is SMNVEV (reference sequence). V was pared by 5 bases and J by 5 bases, with 13 bases of the junction left unmatched. The CDR3 contains 17 residues. The CDR3 reads CASSIRDRDQNNNEQFF. DNA for the CDR3: TGTGCCAGCAGTATAAGGGACAGGGACCAAAACAACAATGAGCAGTTCTTC.

This clonotype was seen a handful of times. This chain links TRBV7-9 with TRBJ2-7; D perhaps matches TRBD2 (5 bases). Germline assignment: CDR1 SEHNR and CDR2 FQNEAQ (reference sequence). This CDR3 has 16 residues. Trimming took 0 bases from V and 2 from J, leaving 14 bases between them. The DNA for the CDR3 is TGTGCCAGCAGCTTAGCCTTTCGGGAACTCGCCTACGAGCAGTACTTC. It specifies CASSLAFRELAYEQYF.

The V gene is TRBV9, the J gene TRBJ2-3; D is unresolved. The CDR3 is 14 amino acids. Germline lookup yields CDR1 SGDLS and CDR2 YYNGEE. With 0 bases removed from V and 2 bases from J, the gap between germline ends came to 7 bases. The DNA of the CDR3 is TGTGCCAGCAGCGTAGAAGTGGTCACAGATACGCAGTATTTT. The encoded protein is CASSVEVVTDTQYF.

This clonotype was observed at least ten times. Here the CDR3 DNA reads TGTGCCAGCAGTGAAGACATTGGCTACACCTTC. Translation gives CASSEDIGYTF. This chain connects TRBV6-1 to TRBJ1-2; no firm D call. Between the trimmed V and J ends, which lost 1 base and 7 bases, there was a span of 4 bases. The CDR3 sequence is 11 residues long. Germline loops: CDR1 MNHNS, CDR2 SASEGT.

This clonotype was found many times. The chain links TRBV24-1 to TRBJ2-3; a weak D match, TRBD1 (6 bases). There are 15 residues in the CDR3. Trimming took 4 bases from V and 2 from J, leaving 12 bases between them. Germline lookup yields CDR1 KGHDR and CDR2 SFDVKD. The CDR3 region has the DNA TGTGCCACCAGTGACCCGACAGGACCCACAGATACGCAGTATTTT. The encoded protein is CATSDPTGPTDTQYF.

The chain is built from TRBV6-1 and TRBJ2-1; D may be TRBD2 (6 bases). CDR3 length: 13 residues. In germline, CDR1 is MNHNS, CDR2 SASEGT. Between the trimmed V and J ends, which lost 6 bases and 7 bases, there was a span of 13 bases. The CDR3: CASRKGLLNEQFF. The CDR3 DNA sequence: TGTGCCAGCAGAAAGGGACTTCTAAATGAGCAGTTCTTC.

This clonotype came up many times. The chain has TRBV12-3 or TRBV12-4 and TRBJ2-3, with D unresolved. V was cut by 6 bases and J by 1 base, with 14 bases left in between. CDR3 length: 15 residues. CDR3: CASRPSDYGTDTQYF. The DNA for the CDR3 is TGTGCCAGCAGACCCTCAGATTACGGCACAGATACGCAGTATTTT.

With regard to this clonotype: A single base separates this from a much larger clone, so it may be a read error. V is TRBV20-1 and J is TRBJ2-1, with 9 bases fitting TRBD2. Trimming removed 5 bases from V and 2 bases from J; junction bases left unmatched: 13. CDR1 is DFQATT, CDR2 SNEGSKA, per germline (reference sequence). CDR3 length: 17 amino acids. CDR3 residues: CSASHILTSGAYNEQFF. DNA for the CDR3: TGCAGTGCTTCCCATATTTTGACTAGCGGTGCCTACAATGAGCAGTTCTTC.

There are many counts of this clonotype. The V and J genes are TRBV7-3 and TRBJ2-1; TRBD1 might be the D (5 bases). The germline V gene has CDR1 SGHTA and CDR2 FQGTGA. Trimming pared 5 bases from V and 4 bases from J, leaving 12 bases between. The CDR3 consists of 14 residues. CDR3 loop: CASSGAGRYNEQFF. Here the CDR3 DNA reads TGTGCCAGCAGCGGGGCAGGACGATACAATGAGCAGTTCTTC.

This clonotype was counted only a few times. This chain uses TRBV6-1 with TRBJ1-2; D not certain. This CDR3 contains 15 residues. Germline V lookup: CDR1 MNHNS, CDR2 SASEGT. Trimming took 2 bases from V and 8 from J, leaving 18 bases between them. The CDR3 DNA follows: TGTGCCAGCAGTGAATACCGAGGCGGGCCGGGAGGCTACACCTTC. As protein: CASSEYRGGPGGYTF.

The chain couples TRBV12-3 or TRBV12-4 to TRBJ2-3, with 10 positions matching TRBD2. Trimming removed 2 bases from V and 6 bases from J; junction bases left unmatched: 8. The CDR3 runs 16 residues. CDR3 residues: CASSLTPSGSRDTQYF. CDR3 nucleotides: TGTGCCAGCAGTTTAACCCCTAGCGGGAGTCGGGATACGCAGTATTTT.